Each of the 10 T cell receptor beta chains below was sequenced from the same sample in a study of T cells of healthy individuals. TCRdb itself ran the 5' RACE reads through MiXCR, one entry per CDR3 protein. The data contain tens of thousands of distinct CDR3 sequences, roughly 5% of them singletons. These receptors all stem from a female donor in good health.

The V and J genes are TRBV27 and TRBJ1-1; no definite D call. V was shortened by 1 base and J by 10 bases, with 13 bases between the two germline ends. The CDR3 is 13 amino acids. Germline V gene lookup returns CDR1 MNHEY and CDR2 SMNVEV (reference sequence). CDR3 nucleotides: TGTGCCAGCAGTTTATGTGAGATGCAGGTAGCTTTCTTT. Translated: CASSLCEMQVAFF.

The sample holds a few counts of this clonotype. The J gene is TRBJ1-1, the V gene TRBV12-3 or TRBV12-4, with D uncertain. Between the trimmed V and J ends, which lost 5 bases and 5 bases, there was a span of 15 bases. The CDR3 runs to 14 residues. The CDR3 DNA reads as TGTGCCAGCAGTCGAATAGAGGGATCGACTGAAGCTTTCTTT. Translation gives CASSRIEGSTEAFF.

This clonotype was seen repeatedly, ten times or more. CDR3: CASSHLDVNYGYTF. CDR3 sequence (DNA): TGTGCCAGCAGCCACCTGGACGTGAACTATGGCTACACCTTC. This chain links TRBV12-3 or TRBV12-4 with TRBJ1-2; D gene unclear. The CDR3 totals 14 residues. V shed 6 bases and J shed 2 bases, with 13 bases lying between them.

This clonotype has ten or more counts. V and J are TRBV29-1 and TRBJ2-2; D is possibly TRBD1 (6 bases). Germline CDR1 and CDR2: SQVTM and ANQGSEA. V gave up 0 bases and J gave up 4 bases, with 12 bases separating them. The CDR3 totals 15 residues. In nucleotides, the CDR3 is TGCAGCGTTGAAGACAGGGGATCAAGCACCGGGGAGCTGTTTTTT. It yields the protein CSVEDRGSSTGELFF.

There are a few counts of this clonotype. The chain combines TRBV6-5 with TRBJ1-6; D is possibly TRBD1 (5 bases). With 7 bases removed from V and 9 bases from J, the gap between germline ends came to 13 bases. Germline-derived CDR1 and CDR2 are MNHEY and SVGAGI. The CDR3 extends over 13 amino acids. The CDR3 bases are TGTGCCAGCACCCGGGAAAGGGGTTCACCCCTCCACTTT. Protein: CASTRERGSPLHF.

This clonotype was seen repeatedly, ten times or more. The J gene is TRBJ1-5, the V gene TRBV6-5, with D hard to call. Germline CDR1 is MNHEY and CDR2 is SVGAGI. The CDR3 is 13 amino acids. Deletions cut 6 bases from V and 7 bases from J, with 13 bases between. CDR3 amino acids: CASRTGTGQPQHF. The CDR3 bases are TGTGCCAGCAGAACGGGAACGGGCCAGCCCCAGCATTTT.

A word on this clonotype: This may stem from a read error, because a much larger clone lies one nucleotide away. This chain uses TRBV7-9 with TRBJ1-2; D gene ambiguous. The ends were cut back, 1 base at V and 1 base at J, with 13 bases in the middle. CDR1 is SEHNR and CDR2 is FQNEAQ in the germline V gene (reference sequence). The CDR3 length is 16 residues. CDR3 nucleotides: TGTGCCAGCAGCTTAGATTCGGGCAAACATAACTATGGCTACACCTTC. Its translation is CASSLDSGKHNYGYTF.

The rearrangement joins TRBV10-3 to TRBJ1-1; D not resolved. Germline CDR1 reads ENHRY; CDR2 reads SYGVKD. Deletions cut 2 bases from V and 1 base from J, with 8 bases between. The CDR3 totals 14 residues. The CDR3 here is CAISEGQTNTEAFF. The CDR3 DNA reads TGTGCCATCAGTGAGGGGCAGACGAACACTGAAGCTTTCTTT.

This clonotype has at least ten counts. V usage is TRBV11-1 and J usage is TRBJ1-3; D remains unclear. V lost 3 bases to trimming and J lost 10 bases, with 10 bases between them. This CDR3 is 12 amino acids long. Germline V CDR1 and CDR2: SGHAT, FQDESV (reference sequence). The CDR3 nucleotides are TGTGCCAGCAGCTTCCAATCCGGGACCATATATTTT. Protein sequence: CASSFQSGTIYF.

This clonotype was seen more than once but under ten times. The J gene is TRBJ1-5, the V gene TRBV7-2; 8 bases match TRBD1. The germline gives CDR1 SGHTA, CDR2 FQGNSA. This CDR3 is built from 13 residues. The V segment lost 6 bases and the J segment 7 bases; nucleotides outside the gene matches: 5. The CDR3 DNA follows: TGTGCCAGCAGTTCGGACAGGGTGCAGCCCCAGCATTTT. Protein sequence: CASSSDRVQPQHF.